These 32 T cell receptor beta chains were sequenced from one sample in a study of cytotoxic CD8 clonotypes in ibrutinib-treated CLL. Some clones are missing from TCRdb's copy, which holds only in-frame ones; the method was immunoSEQ multiplex PCR. The table shows about 39,000 clones, with roughly 65% occurring only once. The input for sequencing was PBMCs, taken at disease progression, from a patient treated with ibrutinib. The source of these receptors is a human donor with chronic lymphocytic leukemia.

The V and J genes are TRBV19 and TRBJ2-1, with 7 bases that match TRBD1. CDR1 is LNHDA, CDR2 SQIVND, per germline (reference sequence). V lost 3 bases and J lost 5; bases outside the gene matches: 1. The length of the CDR3 is 13 residues. CDR3 sequence: CASSIQGDNEQFF. DNA of the CDR3: TGTGCCAGTAGTATTCAGGGGGACAATGAGCAGTTCTTC. The whole variable domain, filled in from reference TRBV19 and TRBJ2-1, reads DGGITQSPKYLFRKEGQNVTLSCEQNLNHDAMYWYRQDPGQGLRLIYYSQIVNDFQKGDIAEGYSVSREKKESFPLTVTSAQKNPTAFYLCASSIQGDNEQFFGPGTRLTVL.

This clone has more than one count but fewer than ten. This chain joins TRBV2 and TRBJ2-3, with D perhaps TRBD2 (5 bases). This CDR3 has 13 residues. Trimming shortened V by 10 bases and J by 2 bases, and 13 bases separated the two germline ends. Germline V CDR1 and CDR2: SNHLY, FYNNEI. CDR3 bases: TGTGCCACAACCACGGGATACACAGATACGCAGTATTTT. This translates into CATTTGYTDTQYF. Using reference TRBV2 and TRBJ2-3 for the parts outside the CDR3, the full variable domain is EPEVTQTPSHQVTQMGQEVILRCVPISNHLYFYWYRQILGQKVEFLVSFYNNEISEKSEIFDDQFSVERPDGSNFTLKIRSTKLEDSAMYFCATTTGYTDTQYFGPGTRLTVL.

The chain carries TRBV2 and TRBJ1-5, with D unresolved. This CDR3 spans 13 amino acids. V was pared by 6 bases and J by 0 bases, with 6 bases between. The V gene's germline CDR1 is SNHLY and CDR2 FYNNEI. CDR3 nucleotides: TGTGCCAGCAGACAGCTTAGCAATCAGCCCCAGCATTTT. It translates to CASRQLSNQPQHF.

Relative to its sample, this clone is medium-sized. The chain has TRBV27 and TRBJ1-1; 7 positions agree with TRBD1. Germline trimming cut 8 bases from V and 4 bases from J; bases unmatched to any gene: 7. The length of the CDR3 is 13 residues. Germline lookup yields CDR1 MNHEY and CDR2 SMNVEV (reference sequence). CDR3 coding DNA: TGTGCCAGCGGTAAAGGGGGCGGCACTGAAGCTTTCTTT. It codes for CASGKGGGTEAFF.

CDR3 region: CAGRTEKDSGNTIYF. The CDR3 coding sequence is TGTGCCGGGAGGACAGAGAAAGACTCTGGAAACACCATATATTTT. The chain combines TRBV21-1 with TRBJ1-3. TRBV21-1 is deemed a pseudogene. This CDR3 contains 15 residues.

V gene TRBV2 combines with J gene TRBJ2-2; 13 bases map to TRBD2. Germline CDR1 reads SNHLY; CDR2 reads FYNNEI. The junction had 8 bases not matched to a gene; V was cut back by 4 bases and J by 3 bases. The CDR3 extends over 18 amino acids. In DNA, the CDR3 is TGTGCCAGCAGTGCGGGACTAGCGGGATTTGGTGACACCGGGGAGCTGTTTTTT. This sequence encodes CASSAGLAGFGDTGELFF. Combining the CDR3 with reference TRBV2 and TRBJ2-2 gives the whole variable domain EPEVTQTPSHQVTQMGQEVILRCVPISNHLYFYWYRQILGQKVEFLVSFYNNEISEKSEIFDDQFSVERPDGSNFTLKIRSTKLEDSAMYFCASSAGLAGFGDTGELFFGEGSRLTVL.

This clone appeared once. The genes are TRBV27 and TRBJ2-1; tentative D call: TRBD2 (5 bases). V was shortened by 4 bases and J by 1 base, with 11 bases between the two germline ends. Germline CDR1 reads MNHEY; CDR2 reads SMNVEV (reference sequence). This CDR3 spans 15 amino acids. CDR3 nucleotide sequence: TGTGCCAGCAGTTCTTATCGGACTTCCTACAATGAGCAGTTCTTC. Protein product: CASSSYRTSYNEQFF.

The chain couples TRBV5-1 to TRBJ1-4, with 8 bases fitting TRBD1. The CDR3 has 17 amino acids. CDR1 SGHRS and CDR2 YFSETQ come from the germline V gene. V shed 5 bases and J 2 bases; nucleotides not matched to a gene: 11. This chain's CDR3 is CASRSTDRGTTNEKLFF. The DNA for the CDR3 is TGCGCCAGCAGATCGACAGACAGGGGTACTACTAATGAAAAACTGTTTTTT.

The sample holds a few counts of this clone. The chain uses TRBV7-2 and TRBJ2-7, with no clear D. V was pared by 2 bases and J by 0 bases, with 8 bases between. The CDR3 has 14 residues. Germline V gene sequence: CDR1 SGHTA, CDR2 FQGNSA. CDR3 coding DNA: TGTGCCAGCAGCTTACATCAGAGCTCCTACGAGCAGTACTTC. Translation: CASSLHQSSYEQYF.

The chain joins TRBV19 to TRBJ1-2; tentative D call: TRBD1 (5 bases). The CDR3 sequence is 13 residues long. Trimming shortened V by 10 bases and J by 4 bases, and 16 bases separated the two germline ends. The germline V gene encodes CDR1 LNHDA and CDR2 SQIVND (reference sequence). In DNA, the CDR3 is TGTGCCACCCCTCCGGACAATAGCTATGGCTACACCTTC. It translates to CATPPDNSYGYTF.

The V gene is TRBV10-3, the J gene TRBJ2-2, with 8 bases fitting TRBD2. The CDR3 totals 14 residues. V lost 6 bases, J lost 6 bases, and 6 bases stayed unmatched. Germline-derived CDR1 and CDR2 are ENHRY and SYGVKD. CDR3 in amino acids: CAIRSAGESGELFF. The CDR3, as DNA: TGTGCCATCAGATCAGCGGGAGAGTCCGGGGAGCTGTTTTTT.

CDR3 sequence (DNA): TGTGCCAGCAGTGACACGGGGTGGGGCTACACCTTC. This sequence encodes CASSDTGWGYTF. This rearrangement joins TRBV6-1 to TRBJ1-2; D not certain. V was trimmed by 3 bases and J by 8 bases, leaving 10 bases between them. The CDR3 has 12 residues. The germline gives CDR1 MNHNS, CDR2 SASEGT.

J is TRBJ2-5 and V is TRBV10-2; TRBD2 matches 8 bases. The CDR3 sequence is 17 residues long. Germline loops: CDR1 WSHSY, CDR2 SAAADI. The V gene end was trimmed by 0 bases and the J gene end by 2 bases; junction bases not matched to a gene: 8. CDR3 bases: TGCGCCAGCAGTGAGTCATCTTGGCTAGCGGGTCAAGAGACCCAGTACTTC. Protein sequence: CASSESSWLAGQETQYF.

The rearrangement uses TRBV12-1 and TRBJ2-5; the table's D call, TRBD2, has no DNA check behind it. TRBV12-1 is a documented pseudogene. The CDR3 extends over 17 amino acids. CDR3 residues: CASSDASWIIVDETQYF. The DNA for the CDR3 is TGTGCCAGCAGTGACGCTAGCTGGATCATCGTCGACGAGACCCAGTACTTC.

This chain joins TRBV19 and TRBJ1-3; no reliable D call. V lost 4 bases and J 5 bases, leaving 15 bases between the germline ends. CDR3 length equals 15 residues. CDR1 is LNHDA, CDR2 SQIVND, per germline (reference sequence). The DNA of the CDR3 is TGTGCCAGTAGTACCCCCACGGGAATCCGAAACACCATATATTTT. This encodes CASSTPTGIRNTIYF. Supplemented by reference TRBV19 and TRBJ1-3, the full variable domain reads DGGITQSPKYLFRKEGQNVTLSCEQNLNHDAMYWYRQDPGQGLRLIYYSQIVNDFQKGDIAEGYSVSREKKESFPLTVTSAQKNPTAFYLCASSTPTGIRNTIYFGEGSWLTVV.

Turning to this clone: This sample also contains other DNA sequences that code for the same CDR3. The J gene is TRBJ2-5, the V gene TRBV18, with no clear D. The CDR3 has 12 residues. V lost 3 bases to trimming and J lost 0 bases, with 2 bases between them. The V gene's germline CDR1 is KGHSH and CDR2 LQKENI. CDR3 nucleotide sequence: TGTGCCAGCTCACCTAACCAAGAGACCCAGTACTTC. Its protein product is CASSPNQETQYF.

CDR3 in amino acids: CASSLGQSYNEQFF. CDR3 coding DNA: TGTGCCAGCAGCTTGGGCCAAAGCTACAATGAGCAGTTCTTC. The chain carries TRBV5-6 and TRBJ2-1, with no clear D. This CDR3 has 14 amino acids. Trimming took 0 bases from V and 3 from J, leaving 7 bases between them. Germline V gives CDR1 SGHDT, CDR2 YYEEEE.

The chain carries TRBV7-8 and TRBJ2-3, with TRBD2 identical over 13 bases. Trimming at V came to 1 base and at J to 4 bases, leaving 11 bases not matched to a gene. Germline V CDR1 and CDR2: SGHVS, FQNEAQ. There are 19 residues in the CDR3. As DNA, the CDR3 is TGTGCCAGCAGCTTAGTAGCCGGACTAGCGGGAGCCGGAGCAGATACGCAGTATTTT. This translates into CASSLVAGLAGAGADTQYF.

This clone turned up a few times. The CDR3 region has the DNA TGTGCCAGCAGGGGCGGCCAGCCCCAGCATTTT. Its translation is CASRGGQPQHF. The chain employs TRBV2 and TRBJ1-5; D ambiguous. Trimming pared 6 bases from V and 7 bases from J, leaving 7 bases between. This CDR3 spans 11 amino acids. Germline lookup yields CDR1 SNHLY and CDR2 FYNNEI.

This clone was observed a handful of times. The gene calls are TRBV25-1 and TRBJ1-2; D is unresolved. The CDR3 runs to 13 residues. CDR1 MGHDK and CDR2 SYGVNS come from the germline V gene. The V and J ends lost 2 bases and 6 bases respectively, with 10 bases between them. CDR3 bases: TGTGCCAGCAGTGAACCCGGAGTGGATGGCTACACCTTC. The encoded protein is CASSEPGVDGYTF.

Here the CDR3 reads CATSRDWPLGLAGELFF. The CDR3 coding sequence is TGTGCCACCAGCAGAGATTGGCCCTTAGGACTAGCCGGGGAGCTGTTTTTT. The gene calls are TRBV15 and TRBJ2-2; the match to TRBD2 covers 7 bases. The CDR3 runs to 17 residues. Germline trimming cut 0 bases from V and 6 bases from J; bases unmatched to any gene: 10. The germline gives CDR1 LNHNV, CDR2 YYDKDF (reference sequence).

CDR3 DNA: TGTGCCTGGAGTCTTGGATCTATCACAGATACGCAGTATTTT. Translating it yields CAWSLGSITDTQYF. The V call is TRBV30, the J call TRBJ2-3; D remains ambiguous. Germline loops: CDR1 GTSNPN, CDR2 SVGIG (reference sequence). This CDR3 is built from 14 residues. V was cut by 2 bases and J by 2 bases, with 11 bases left in between.

This clone was detected only a few times. V is TRBV4-1 and J is TRBJ2-3, with 7 bases matching TRBD1. This CDR3 contains 15 residues. V was clipped by 6 bases and J by 2 bases; unmatched bases: 8. Germline assignment: CDR1 MGHRA and CDR2 YSYEKL. The CDR3: CASSPWDSITDTQYF. As DNA, the CDR3 is TGCGCCAGCAGTCCTTGGGACAGCATCACAGATACGCAGTATTTT.

This clone turned up a few times. V is TRBV5-4 and J is TRBJ1-1; no clear D. The CDR3 is 12 residues long. Per germline, CDR1 SGHNT and CDR2 YYREEE (reference sequence). Trimming cost V 3 bases and J 4 bases, with 7 bases left between them. The CDR3 reads CASSSWGTEAFF. The CDR3 DNA sequence: TGTGCCAGCAGCTCCTGGGGCACTGAAGCTTTCTTT.

The chain couples TRBV21-1 to TRBJ1-5; TRBD1, the D gene given by the table, was not confirmed from the DNA. TRBV21-1 constitutes a pseudogene. The CDR3 runs to 17 residues. Here the CDR3 DNA reads TGTGCCAGCAGCCAAAGGACAGGTGGACCCTCCAATCAGCCCCAGCATTTT. It codes for CASSQRTGGPSNQPQHF.

This clone came up once. The rearrangement joins TRBV7-2 to TRBJ1-2, with 7 nucleotides matching TRBD1. Germline lookup yields CDR1 SGHTA and CDR2 FQGNSA. This CDR3 comprises 16 residues. The V and J ends lost 1 base and 4 bases, in that order; junction bases with no gene match: 9. The CDR3 loop reads CASSLDPAQGLYGYTF. The CDR3 DNA sequence: TGTGCCAGCAGCTTAGATCCCGCACAGGGGCTCTATGGCTACACCTTC.

The rearrangement joins TRBV28 to TRBJ2-3; D gene unclear. Germline CDR1 MDHEN, CDR2 SYDVKM. The V and J ends lost 9 bases and 2 bases respectively, with 12 bases between them. The CDR3 extends over 13 amino acids. The DNA of the CDR3 is TGTGCCAGTCTCTACCTCTCCACAGATACGCAGTATTTT. Translated, it gives CASLYLSTDTQYF. The whole variable domain, remainder taken from reference TRBV28 and TRBJ2-3, is DVKVTQSSRYLVKRTGEKVFLECVQDMDHENMFWYRQDPGLGLRLIYFSYDVKMKEKGDIPEGYSVSREKKERFSLILESASTNQTSMYLCASLYLSTDTQYFGPGTRLTVL.

The CDR3 protein is CASSLTDVGQLFF. CDR3 sequence (DNA): TGTGCCAGCAGCTTAACCGACGTAGGCCAGCTGTTTTTT. V and J are TRBV7-3 and TRBJ2-2; D gene uncertain. Germline CDR1 reads SGHTA; CDR2 reads FQGTGA. CDR3 length equals 13 residues. The germline V and J ends were trimmed by 0 bases and 12 bases, with 11 bases remaining between them.

This clone showed up just a few times. The V call is TRBV9, the J call TRBJ2-2, with D uncertain. V dropped 0 bases and J dropped 1 base, with 7 bases sitting between them. Germline CDR1 SGDLS, CDR2 YYNGEE. CDR3 length equals 15 residues. Here the CDR3 reads CASSVESWNTGELFF. The CDR3 nucleotides read TGTGCCAGCAGCGTAGAATCCTGGAACACCGGGGAGCTGTTTTTT. Full variable domain (rest looked up from reference TRBV9 and TRBJ2-2): DSGVTQTPKHLITATGQRVTLRCSPRSGDLSVYWYQQSLDQGLQFLIQYYNGEERAKGNILERFSAQQFPDLHSELNLSSLELGDSALYFCASSVESWNTGELFFGEGSRLTVL.

This clone showed up just a few times. The chain carries TRBV13 and TRBJ1-1, with unresolved D. This CDR3 spans 16 amino acids. The V end lost 1 base, the J end lost 1 base, and 13 bases lay between the germline ends. Germline V gene lookup returns CDR1 PRHDT and CDR2 FYEKMQ (reference sequence). The CDR3 loop is CASSLEALQQNTEAFF. The DNA for the CDR3 is TGTGCCAGCAGCTTAGAAGCTTTACAGCAGAACACTGAAGCTTTCTTT.

This clone was observed a few times. The chain has TRBV19 and TRBJ1-5, with D possibly being TRBD1 (5 bases). Trimming shortened V by 7 bases and J by 6 bases, and 19 bases separated the two germline ends. Germline assignment: CDR1 LNHDA and CDR2 SQIVND (reference sequence). The CDR3 is made up of 15 amino acids. The chain's CDR3 is CASKDRGKLGQPQHF. The CDR3 DNA reads TGTGCCAGTAAAGATAGGGGAAAACTTGGTCAGCCCCAGCATTTT.

The chain has TRBV9 and TRBJ2-1, with D unresolved. V lost 6 bases to trimming and J lost 8 bases, with 15 bases between them. There are 13 residues in the CDR3. Germline CDR1 SGDLS, CDR2 YYNGEE. In nucleotides, the CDR3 is TGTGCCAGCACCCGAGACCCCTGGGATGAGCAGTTCTTC. Translating gives CASTRDPWDEQFF.